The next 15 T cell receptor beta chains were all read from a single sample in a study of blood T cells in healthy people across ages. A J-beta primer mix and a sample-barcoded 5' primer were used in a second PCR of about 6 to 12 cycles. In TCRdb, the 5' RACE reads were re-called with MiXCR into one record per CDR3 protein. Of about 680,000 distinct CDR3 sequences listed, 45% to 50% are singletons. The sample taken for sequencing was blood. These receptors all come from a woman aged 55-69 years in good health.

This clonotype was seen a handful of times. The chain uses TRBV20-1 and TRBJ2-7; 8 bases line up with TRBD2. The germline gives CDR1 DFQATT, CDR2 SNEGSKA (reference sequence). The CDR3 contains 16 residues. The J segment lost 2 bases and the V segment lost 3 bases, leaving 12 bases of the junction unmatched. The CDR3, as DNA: TGCAGTGCTAGTTCGTCACCTACTAGCGGCACCTACGAGCAGTACTTC. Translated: CSASSSPTSGTYEQYF.

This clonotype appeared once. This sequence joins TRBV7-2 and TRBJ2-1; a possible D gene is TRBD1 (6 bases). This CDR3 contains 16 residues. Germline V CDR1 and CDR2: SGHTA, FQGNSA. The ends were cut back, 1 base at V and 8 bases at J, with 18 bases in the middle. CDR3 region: CASSLGGTLGIYEQFF. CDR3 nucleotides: TGTGCCAGCAGCTTAGGGGGGACACTGGGTATCTATGAGCAGTTCTTC.

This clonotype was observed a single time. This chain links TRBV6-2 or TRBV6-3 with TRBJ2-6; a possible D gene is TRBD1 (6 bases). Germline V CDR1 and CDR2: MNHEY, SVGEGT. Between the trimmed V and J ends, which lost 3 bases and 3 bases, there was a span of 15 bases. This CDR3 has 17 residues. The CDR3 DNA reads TGTGCCAGCAGTTATATTCAGGGGTCGCGTGGGGCCAACGTCCTGACTTTC. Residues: CASSYIQGSRGANVLTF.

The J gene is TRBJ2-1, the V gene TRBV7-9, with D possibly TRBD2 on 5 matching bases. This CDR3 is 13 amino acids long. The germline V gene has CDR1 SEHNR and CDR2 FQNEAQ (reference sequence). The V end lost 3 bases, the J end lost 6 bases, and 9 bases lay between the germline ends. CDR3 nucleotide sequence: TGTGCCAGCAGCTTTGCTAGCTTCAATGAGCAGTTCTTC. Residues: CASSFASFNEQFF.

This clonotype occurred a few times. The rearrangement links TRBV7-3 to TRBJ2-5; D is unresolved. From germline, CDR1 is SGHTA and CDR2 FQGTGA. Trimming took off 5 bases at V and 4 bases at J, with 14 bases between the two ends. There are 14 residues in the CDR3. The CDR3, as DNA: TGTGCCAGCAGCCTCCTGGGCGGTCCAGAGACCCAGTACTTC. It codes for CASSLLGGPETQYF.

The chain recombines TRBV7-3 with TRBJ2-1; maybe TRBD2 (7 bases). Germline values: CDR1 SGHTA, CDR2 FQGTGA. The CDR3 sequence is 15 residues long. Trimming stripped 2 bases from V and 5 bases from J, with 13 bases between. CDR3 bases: TGTGCCAGCAGCTTAGGGAGGGGGTCGAACAATGAGCAGTTCTTC. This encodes CASSLGRGSNNEQFF.

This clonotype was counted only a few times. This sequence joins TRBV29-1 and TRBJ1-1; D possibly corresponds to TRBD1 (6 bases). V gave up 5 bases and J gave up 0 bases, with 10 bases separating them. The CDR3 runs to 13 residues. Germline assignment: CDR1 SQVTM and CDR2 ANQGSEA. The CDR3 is CSVIGQLNTEAFF. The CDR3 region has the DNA TGCAGCGTTATCGGACAGCTGAACACTGAAGCTTTCTTT.

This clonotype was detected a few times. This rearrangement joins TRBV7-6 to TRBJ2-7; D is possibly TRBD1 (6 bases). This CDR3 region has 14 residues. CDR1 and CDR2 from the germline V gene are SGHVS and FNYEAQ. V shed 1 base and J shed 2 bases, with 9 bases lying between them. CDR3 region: CASSLDREAYEQYF. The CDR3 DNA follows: TGTGCCAGCAGCTTAGACAGGGAAGCCTACGAGCAGTACTTC.

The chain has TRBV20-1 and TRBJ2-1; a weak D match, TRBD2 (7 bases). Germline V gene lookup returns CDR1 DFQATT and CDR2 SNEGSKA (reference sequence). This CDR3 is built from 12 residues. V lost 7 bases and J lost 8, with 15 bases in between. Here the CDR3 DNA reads TGCAGTGGGGGGGGCACCTTTTATGAGCAGTTCTTC. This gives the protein CSGGGTFYEQFF.

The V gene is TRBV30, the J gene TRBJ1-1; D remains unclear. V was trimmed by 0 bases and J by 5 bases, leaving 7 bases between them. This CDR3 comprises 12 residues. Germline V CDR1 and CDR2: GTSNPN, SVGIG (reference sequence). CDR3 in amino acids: CAWSVVGTEAFF. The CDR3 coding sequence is TGTGCCTGGAGTGTGGTGGGGACTGAAGCTTTCTTT.

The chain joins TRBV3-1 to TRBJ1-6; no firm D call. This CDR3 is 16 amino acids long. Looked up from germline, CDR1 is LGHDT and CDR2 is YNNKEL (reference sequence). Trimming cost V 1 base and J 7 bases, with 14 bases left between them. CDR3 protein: CASSQGVVRENSPLHF. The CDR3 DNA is TGTGCCAGCAGCCAAGGGGTAGTAAGGGAAAATTCACCCCTCCACTTT.

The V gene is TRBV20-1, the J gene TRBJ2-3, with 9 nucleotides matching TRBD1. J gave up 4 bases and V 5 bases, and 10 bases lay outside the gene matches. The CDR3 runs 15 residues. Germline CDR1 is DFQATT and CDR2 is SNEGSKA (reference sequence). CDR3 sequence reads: CSAQARDRDSDTQYF. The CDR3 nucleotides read TGCAGTGCTCAAGCCAGGGACAGGGATTCAGATACGCAGTATTTT.

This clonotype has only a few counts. As DNA, the CDR3 is TGCAGCGTTGCAGGGAACTTCAGCAATGAGCAGTTCTTC. Translated, it gives CSVAGNFSNEQFF. The chain is built from TRBV29-1 and TRBJ2-1; D may be TRBD1 (5 bases). Trimming took 4 bases from V and 6 from J, leaving 13 bases between them. This CDR3 has 13 residues. Looked up from germline, CDR1 is SQVTM and CDR2 is ANQGSEA.

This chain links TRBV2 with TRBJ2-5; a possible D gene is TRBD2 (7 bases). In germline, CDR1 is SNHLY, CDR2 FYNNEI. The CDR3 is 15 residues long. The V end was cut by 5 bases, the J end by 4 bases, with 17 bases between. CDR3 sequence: CASSPTPRGGETQYF. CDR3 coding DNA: TGTGCCAGCAGTCCCACTCCGAGGGGGGGAGAGACCCAGTACTTC.

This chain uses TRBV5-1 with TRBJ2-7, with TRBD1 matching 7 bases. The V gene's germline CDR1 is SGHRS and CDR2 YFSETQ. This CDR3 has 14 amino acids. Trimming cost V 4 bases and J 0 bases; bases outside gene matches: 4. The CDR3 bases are TGCGCCAGCAGCCAAGGACAGGTCTCCTACGAGCAGTACTTC. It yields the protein CASSQGQVSYEQYF.